Listed here is a single T cell receptor beta chain. The entry originates in a study of blood T cell repertoires in COVID-19. V was clipped by 0 bases and J by 0 bases, with 9 bases between them. This CDR3 region has 14 residues. Looked up from germline, CDR1 is GTSNPN and CDR2 is SVGIG (reference sequence). The assay was immunoSEQ multiplex PCR, and TCRdb's table has in-frame clones only and misses some. This table has about 350,000 clones, roughly 87% appearing once. This TCR was recovered from a young woman who had recovered from COVID-19. Sequenced input: PBMCs or T cells enriched from blood (not recorded which). The chain employs TRBV30 and TRBJ2-7; a weak D match, TRBD2 (6 bases). For the CDR3, the DNA is TGTGCCTGGAGTGTACTCGGGAGCTCCTACGAGCAGTACTTC. Residues: CAWSVLGSSYEQYF.